Below, one T cell receptor (beta chain) is given with its context. As yet, its antigen is unknown. The donors were adults (healthy and HIV-negative) with no recent acute infections or vaccinations. This specimen comes from a study of shared clonotypes between healthy human individuals. Study results and limitations: Incomplete sequencing of sorted subsets was indicated by rarefaction despite large depth. For naive CD4 cells, 4.5% to 6.5% of clonotypes were shared across a handful of donors. Non-shared clonotypes had lower generation probabilities than those shared by all four donors.

The table came from immunoSEQ multiplex PCR; TCRdb's copy has only in-frame clones and leaves some out. The table has over a million clones, around 78% seen once; the top ten hold under 0.8%. Sequencing used memory CD4+ T cells from PBMCs. Noted subset: CD45RA-negative fraction. The source of this sequence is a man younger than 35 in good health. Some clones in this sample may be carry-over from other donors' samples.

The CDR3 protein is CASSKNPGLAGLARTDTQYF. In nucleotides, the CDR3 is TGTGCCAGTAGTAAAAACCCGGGACTAGCGGGACTCGCCCGCACAGATACGCAGTATTTT. The rearrangement uses TRBV19 and TRBJ2-3; TRBD2 matches at 13 bases. The ends lost 4 bases at V and 1 base at J; junction bases unmatched: 14. CDR1 LNHDA and CDR2 SQIVND come from the germline V gene (reference sequence). The CDR3 consists of 20 residues.